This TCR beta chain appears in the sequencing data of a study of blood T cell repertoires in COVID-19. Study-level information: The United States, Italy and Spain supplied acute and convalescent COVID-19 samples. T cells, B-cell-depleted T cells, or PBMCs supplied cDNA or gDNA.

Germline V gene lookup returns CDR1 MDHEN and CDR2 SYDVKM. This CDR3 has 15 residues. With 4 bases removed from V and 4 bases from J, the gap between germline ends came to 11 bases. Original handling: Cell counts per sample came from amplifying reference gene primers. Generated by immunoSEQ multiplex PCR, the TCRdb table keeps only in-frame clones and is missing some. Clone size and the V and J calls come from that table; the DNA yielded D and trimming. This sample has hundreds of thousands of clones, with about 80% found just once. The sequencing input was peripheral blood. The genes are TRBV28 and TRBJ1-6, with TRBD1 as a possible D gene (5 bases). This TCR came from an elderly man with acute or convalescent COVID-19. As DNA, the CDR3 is TGTGCCAGCAGTTCTAAGACAGCGTATAATTCACCCCTCCACTTT. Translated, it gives CASSSKTAYNSPLHF.